This TCR beta chain was retrieved from a study of T cells in Graves' hyperthyroidism and ophthalmopathy. Amplified regions were TCR beta CDR3 sequences from RNA transcripts. The primer set for the first-round RT-PCR of the TCR CDR3 was HTBI. MiXCR, run by TCRdb on the multiplex PCR reads, gives a single entry per CDR3 protein. The sample yields about 640,000 distinct CDR3 sequences, around 20% seen once. The germline CDR1 and CDR2 sequences are SEHNR and FQNEAQ (reference sequence). This CDR3 has 17 amino acids. Trimming at V came to 5 bases and at J to 4 bases, leaving 11 bases not matched to a gene.

Sequencing was done on a sample of blood. The V and J genes are TRBV7-9 and TRBJ2-2; 9 bases match TRBD2. This TCR came from a man aged 25 to 40 with Graves' ophthalmopathy. This CDR3 reads CASSPYLAGGPTGELFF. DNA of the CDR3: TGTGCCAGCAGCCCTTATCTGGCGGGAGGGCCCACCGGGGAGCTGTTTTTT.